This TCR beta chain originates from a study of blood T cell repertoires in COVID-19 (dated by TCRdb to the early 2020s). About the investigation overall: The collaborator samples originated in the United States, Italy and Spain and spanned the acute and convalescent phases of COVID-19. The prospective study material was composed of cDNA or gDNA derived from T cells, B-cell-depleted T cells, or PBMCs. Deeply sampled blood TCRbeta repertoires from subjects exposed to, actively infected with, or recovered from COVID-19 were included in the dataset. The repertoires were released in a freely available public database intended as a resource for research on the immune response to SARS-CoV-2. The samples were drawn from the first 160 participants of the ongoing ImmuneRACE study and from more than 1,000 subjects provided by 6 global collaborators. The sample metadata nearly always contained a de-identified subject ID, COVID-19 status, age in years and sex. Where available, HLA class I and class II types were taken from metadata supplied by the sample provider and were not determined by assay-based typing.

Here V drops 2 bases and J drops 8 bases, and the junction holds 3 bases not matched to any gene. The CDR1 and CDR2 encoded by the germline V gene are WSHSY and SAAADI. There are 13 amino acids in the CDR3, from cysteine to phenylalanine inclusive. Only the CDR3 portion is preserved as DNA: 39 bases, with reading frame beginning at the first base. A second Seattle source provided samples from volunteer blood donors who had recovered from COVID-19. Whole blood was collected in K2EDTA tubes by collaborating institutions according to the institutions' own protocols. Collaborator samples were shipped for TCRbeta analysis as frozen whole blood, isolated PBMCs, or DNA extracted from either sample type. As regards this clone: The antigen it binds to is not known. No qualities accompany the bases; no much larger clone lies one base away.

General study outcomes and caveats: The quantity of clinical and demographic metadata differed by source and by participant and was supplied without curation.

The immunoSEQ Assay, a bias-controlled multiplex PCR, was used to amplify TCRbeta CDR3 regions from genomic DNA. As for the original processing: Within the assay, amplification of reference gene primers was used to estimate how many nucleated cells each sample contained. To quantify the absolute abundance of each unique TCRbeta CDR3 rearrangement, sequence reads were collapsed and filtered. For each sample, productive Simpson clonality was calculated as the square root of Simpson's diversity index across productive rearrangements. The table comes from immuneACCESS by way of TCRdb, which keeps in-frame sequences with V and J called. Part of the clones is missing from these tables; in studies checked, under half for an unresolved V gene and the rest for unknown reasons. V, J and clone size are those of that table, while D and trimming were read from the DNA. The sample table holds hundreds of thousands of clones, of which 90% to 95% were seen once. The top ten hold roughly 3.4% of the sample.

This clonotype was obtained from a woman between 18 and 29 years old who had recovered from COVID-19. What was sequenced was peripheral blood. The sequence joins TRBV10-2 to TRBJ1-2; a stretch of 9 junction bases matches TRBD1. The sequenced DNA is TGCGCCAGCAGTGAGAGGGACAGGGACGGCTACACCTTC. This encodes CASSERDRDGYTF.